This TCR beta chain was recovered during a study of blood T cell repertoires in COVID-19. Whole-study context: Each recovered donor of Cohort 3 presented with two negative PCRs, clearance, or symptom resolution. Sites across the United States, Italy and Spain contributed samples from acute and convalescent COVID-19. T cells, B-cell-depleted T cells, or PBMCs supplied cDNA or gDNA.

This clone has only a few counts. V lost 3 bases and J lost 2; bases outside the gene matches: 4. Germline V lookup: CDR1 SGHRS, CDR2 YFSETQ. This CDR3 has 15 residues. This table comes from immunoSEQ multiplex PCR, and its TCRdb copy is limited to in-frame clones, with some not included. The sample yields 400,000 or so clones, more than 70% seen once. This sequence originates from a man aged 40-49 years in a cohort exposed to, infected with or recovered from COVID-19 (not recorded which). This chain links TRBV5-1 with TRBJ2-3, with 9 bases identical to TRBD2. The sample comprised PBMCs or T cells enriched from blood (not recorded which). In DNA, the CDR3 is TGCGCCAGCAGCTCCGGGACTAGCCCCACAGATACGCAGTATTTT. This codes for CASSSGTSPTDTQYF.